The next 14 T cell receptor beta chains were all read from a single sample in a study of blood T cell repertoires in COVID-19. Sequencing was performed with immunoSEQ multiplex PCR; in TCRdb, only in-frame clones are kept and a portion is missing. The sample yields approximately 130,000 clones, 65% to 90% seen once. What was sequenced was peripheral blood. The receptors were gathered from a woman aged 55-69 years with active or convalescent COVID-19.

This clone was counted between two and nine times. The CDR3, as DNA: TGCAGTGCTAGTCGAAGGCTAGCGACAGGGCTTACCGGGGAGCTGTTTTTT. Protein sequence: CSASRRLATGLTGELFF. The chain carries TRBV20-1 and TRBJ2-2; tentatively, D is TRBD1 (7 bases). The CDR3 has 17 amino acids. V was trimmed by 3 bases and J by 5 bases, leaving 22 bases between them. In germline, CDR1 is DFQATT, CDR2 SNEGSKA (reference sequence).

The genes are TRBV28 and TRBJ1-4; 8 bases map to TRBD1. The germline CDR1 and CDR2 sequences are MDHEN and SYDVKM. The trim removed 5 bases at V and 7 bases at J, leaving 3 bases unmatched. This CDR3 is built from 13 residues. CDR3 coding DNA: TGTGCCAGCAGTCTTACAGGGGGTGAAAAACTGTTTTTT. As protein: CASSLTGGEKLFF.

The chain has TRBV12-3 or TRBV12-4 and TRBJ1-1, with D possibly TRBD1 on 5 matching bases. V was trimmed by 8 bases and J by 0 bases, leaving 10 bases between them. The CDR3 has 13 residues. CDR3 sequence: CASQGVMNTEAFF. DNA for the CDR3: TGTGCCAGCCAAGGGGTCATGAACACTGAAGCTTTCTTT.

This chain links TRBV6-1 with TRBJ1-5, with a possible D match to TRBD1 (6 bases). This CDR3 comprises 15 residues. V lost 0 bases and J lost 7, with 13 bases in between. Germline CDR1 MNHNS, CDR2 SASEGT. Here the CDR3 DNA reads TGTGCCAGCAGTGAAGCAGGCGGGGGCCGGCAGCCCCAGCATTTT. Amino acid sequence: CASSEAGGGRQPQHF.

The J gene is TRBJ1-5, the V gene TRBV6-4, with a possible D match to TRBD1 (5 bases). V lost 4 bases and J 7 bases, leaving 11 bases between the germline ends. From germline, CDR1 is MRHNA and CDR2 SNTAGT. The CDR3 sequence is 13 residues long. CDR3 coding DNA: TGTGCCAGCAGTGTGGACGGACAACAGCCCCAGCATTTT. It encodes CASSVDGQQPQHF.

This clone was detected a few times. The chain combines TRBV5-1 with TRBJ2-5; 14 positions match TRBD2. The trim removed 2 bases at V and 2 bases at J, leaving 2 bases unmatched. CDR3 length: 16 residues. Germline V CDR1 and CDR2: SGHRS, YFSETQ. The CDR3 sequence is CASSLGLAGGQETQYF. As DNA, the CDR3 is TGCGCCAGCAGCTTAGGACTAGCGGGAGGACAAGAGACCCAGTACTTC.

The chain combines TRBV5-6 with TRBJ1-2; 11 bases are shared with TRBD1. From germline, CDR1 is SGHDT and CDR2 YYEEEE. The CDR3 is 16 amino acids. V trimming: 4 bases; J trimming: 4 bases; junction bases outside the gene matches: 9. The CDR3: CASSPAGTGGSYGYTF. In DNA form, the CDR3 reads TGTGCCAGCAGCCCAGCCGGGACAGGGGGATCCTATGGCTACACCTTC.

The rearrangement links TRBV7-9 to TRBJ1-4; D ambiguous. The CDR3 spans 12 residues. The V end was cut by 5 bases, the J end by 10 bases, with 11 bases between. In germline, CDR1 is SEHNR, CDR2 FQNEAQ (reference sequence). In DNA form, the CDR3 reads TGTGCCAGCAGCCCTCCCGGAGCAAAACTGTTTTTT. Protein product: CASSPPGAKLFF. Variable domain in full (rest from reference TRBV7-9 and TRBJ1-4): DTGVSQNPRHKITKRGQNVTFRCDPISEHNRLYWYRQTLGQGPEFLTYFQNEAQLEKSRLLSDRFSAERPKGSFSTLEIQRTEQGDSAMYLCASSPPGAKLFFGSGTQLSVL.

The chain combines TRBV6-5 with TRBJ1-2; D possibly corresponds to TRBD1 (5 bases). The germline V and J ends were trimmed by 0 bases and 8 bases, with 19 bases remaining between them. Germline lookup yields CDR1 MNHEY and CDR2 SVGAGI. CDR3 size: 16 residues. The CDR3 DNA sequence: TGTGCCAGCAGTTACTCGAGGGGACTCGTAACGATGGGCTACACCTTC. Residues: CASSYSRGLVTMGYTF.

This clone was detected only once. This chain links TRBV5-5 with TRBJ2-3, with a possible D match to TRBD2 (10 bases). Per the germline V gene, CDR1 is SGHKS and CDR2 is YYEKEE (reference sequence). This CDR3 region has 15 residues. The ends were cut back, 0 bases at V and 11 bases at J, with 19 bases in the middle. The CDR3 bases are TGTGCCAGCAGCTTGGGTAGCGGGGGGACAGGGCGGCAGTATTTT. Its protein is CASSLGSGGTGRQYF.

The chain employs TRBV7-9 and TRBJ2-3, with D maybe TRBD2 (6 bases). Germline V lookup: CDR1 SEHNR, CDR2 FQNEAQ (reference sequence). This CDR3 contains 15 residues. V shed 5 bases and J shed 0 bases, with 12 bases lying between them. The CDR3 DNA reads TGTGCCAGCAGCCCCCGGGACTCTAGCACAGATACGCAGTATTTT. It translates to CASSPRDSSTDTQYF. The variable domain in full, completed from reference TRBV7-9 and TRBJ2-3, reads DTGVSQNPRHKITKRGQNVTFRCDPISEHNRLYWYRQTLGQGPEFLTYFQNEAQLEKSRLLSDRFSAERPKGSFSTLEIQRTEQGDSAMYLCASSPRDSSTDTQYFGPGTRLTVL.

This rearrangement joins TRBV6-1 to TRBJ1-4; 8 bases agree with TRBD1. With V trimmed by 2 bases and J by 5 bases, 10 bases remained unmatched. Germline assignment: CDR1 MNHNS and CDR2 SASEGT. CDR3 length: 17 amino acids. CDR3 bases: TGTGCCAGCAGTGAATTGTTCAGGACAGGGAGGAATGAAAAACTGTTTTTT. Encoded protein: CASSELFRTGRNEKLFF.

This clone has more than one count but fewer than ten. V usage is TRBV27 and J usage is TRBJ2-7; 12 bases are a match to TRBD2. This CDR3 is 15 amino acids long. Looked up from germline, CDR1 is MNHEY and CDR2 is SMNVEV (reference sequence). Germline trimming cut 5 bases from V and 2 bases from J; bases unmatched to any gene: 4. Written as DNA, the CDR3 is TGTGCCAGCAGTAGGACTAGCGGGGCGGCCTACGAGCAGTACGTC. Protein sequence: CASSRTSGAAYEQYV.

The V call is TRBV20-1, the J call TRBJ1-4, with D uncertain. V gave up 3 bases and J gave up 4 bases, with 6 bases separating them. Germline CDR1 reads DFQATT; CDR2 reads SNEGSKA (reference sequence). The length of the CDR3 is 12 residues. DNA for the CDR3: TGCAGTGCTAGTAAGCTTAATGAAAAACTGTTTTTT. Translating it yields CSASKLNEKLFF.